These 23 T cell receptor delta chains share one sample of origin, sequenced in a study of gamma-delta T cells after stem cell transplantation. TCRdb re-called the RT-PCR reads via CATT. The profile shows under 1,200 delta-chain clones, about 4% of them singletons. The specimen sequenced was gamma-delta T cells. The source is a human donor. It is not recorded whose cells these are; they may come from a transplant donor.

Judged by abundance, this clone is medium-sized (0.01 to 0.1%). A single base is all that separates this from a far larger clone, so a read error is likely. CDR3 amino acids: CACDTADLGDTRKDTRQMFF. CDR3 coding DNA: TGTGCCTGTGACACCGCAGACCTGGGGGATACGCGTAAAGACACCCGACAGATGTTTTTC. V is TRDV2 and J is TRDJ3; 12 nucleotides match TRDD3. The CDR3 is 20 residues long. Losses at the gene ends were 0 bases for V and 7 bases for J; bases not matched to a gene: 12. CDR1 and CDR2 from the germline V gene are GEAIGNYY and EKD.

This clone is termed medium-sized. The junction shows a germline mismatch at one end, possibly a read error. The CDR3 bases are TGTGCCTGTGACACCCTCCCCGTTGAGATTGGGTGGAAACGCCACACCGCTAAACTCATCTTT. Protein sequence: CACDTLPVEIGWKRHTAKLIF. The chain employs TRDV2 and TRDJ1, with unresolved D. The CDR3 is 21 residues long. The germline gives CDR1 GEAIGNYY, CDR2 EKD.

By share, this clone counts as medium-sized. With a far larger clone one base away, a read error is the likely cause. The chain carries TRDV2 and TRDJ1, with TRDD3 matching 8 bases. The germline gives CDR1 GEAIGNYY, CDR2 EKD. V gave up 1 base and J gave up 0 bases; unmatched junction bases: 9. The CDR3 length is 17 residues. CDR3 DNA sequence: TGTGCCTGTGACACACTGGGGGCTAAACGGGACACCGATAAACTCATCTTT. Its protein is CACDTLGAKRDTDKLIF.

With regard to this clone: This DNA translates differently at residue 6 from the TCRdb protein, which is that of a much larger clone; a read error is likely, and the protein shown is the DNA's own translation. The chain has TRDV2 and TRDJ1; 11 bases are a match to TRDD3. This CDR3 contains 16 residues. Per germline, CDR1 GEAIGNYY and CDR2 EKD. The V segment lost 0 bases and the J segment 8 bases; nucleotides outside the gene matches: 10. This CDR3 reads CACDTAVGDTPKKLIF. Here the CDR3 DNA reads TGTGCCTGTGACACCGCGGTGGGGGATACGCCAAAGAAACTCATCTTT.

This clone was detected only a few times. TCRdb's listed protein matches a much larger clone and diverges from this DNA's translation at residue 18, likely through a read error; the protein shown comes from the DNA. The chain couples TRDV2 to TRDJ1, with 8 bases identical to TRDD3. Germline V gene sequence: CDR1 GEAIGNYY, CDR2 EKD. CDR3 length equals 20 residues. The CDR3 nucleotides are TGTGCCTGTGACACCCTCTCTGGGGGACCCCCCCGAGAACACTTCCATAAACCCATCTTT. As protein: CACDTLSGGPPREHFHKPIF.

This clone has a handful of counts. TCRdb lists the protein of a much larger clone for this DNA, which differs at residue 7, so this is likely a read error; the protein given here is translated from the DNA itself. CDR3 sequence reads: CACDKLEDTLYTDKLIF. In DNA, the CDR3 is TGTGCCTGTGACAAACTGGAGGATACGCTGTACACCGATAAACTCATCTTT. The chain is built from TRDV2 and TRDJ1; TRDD3 aligns across 7 bases. This CDR3 spans 17 amino acids. Trimming took 2 bases from V and 0 from J; bases not matched to a gene: 11. Germline-derived CDR1 and CDR2 are GEAIGNYY and EKD.

As to this clone: This likely stems from a read error, as it lies one base from a far larger clone. V is TRDV2 and J is TRDJ3; 11 bases map to TRDD3. In germline, CDR1 is GEAIGNYY, CDR2 EKD. The CDR3 is made up of 22 amino acids. CDR3 loop: CACDYTGSGGYAADGDNRQMFF. The CDR3 bases are TGTGCCTGTGACTACACTGGAAGTGGGGGATACGCTGCTGACGGGGACAACCGACAGATGTTTTTC.

This clone was seen more than once but under ten times. With only one base between it and a far larger clone, this is likely a read error. The same CDR3 can be traced to other DNA sequences in this sample. This chain uses TRDV2 with TRDJ1, with 9 bases aligning to TRDD3. The germline CDR1 and CDR2 sequences are GEAIGNYY and EKD. The CDR3 spans 18 residues. The DNA of the CDR3 is TGTGCCTGCGACACGGTGGCTGGGGGATCAGTGGACACCGATAAACTCATCTTT. It codes for CACDTVAGGSVDTDKLIF.

A note on this clone: This likely traces to a read error, being one base from a far larger clone. This sequence joins TRDV2 and TRDJ1, with TRDD3 identical over 8 bases. With 5 bases clipped from V and 0 bases from J, the junction kept 16 bases outside the gene matches. The CDR3 sequence is 18 residues long. The germline CDR1 and CDR2 sequences are GEAIGNYY and EKD. CDR3 nucleotide sequence: TGTGCCTGTGGCACGTTGGTTACTGGGGGCCAGTACACCGATAAACTCATCTTT. It specifies CACGTLVTGGQYTDKLIF.

Of note for this clone: A read error likely explains why the TCRdb protein, taken from a much larger clone, differs from this DNA's translation at residue 12; the protein shown is translated from the DNA. The V gene is TRDV2, the J gene TRDJ1; 7 positions match TRDD2. The CDR3 is 18 amino acids. Germline loops: CDR1 GEAIGNYY, CDR2 EKD. J lost 1 base, V lost 0 bases, and 13 bases had no gene match. The CDR3 DNA reads as TGTGCCTGTGACACCCTTTCCTACTCGACTACCTCCACCGATAAACTCATCTTT. Its protein is CACDTLSYSTTSTDKLIF.

As regards this clone: A far larger clone is a single base away, which makes a read error likely. V usage is TRDV2 and J usage is TRDJ1; 11 bases agree with TRDD3. The trim removed 3 bases at V and 0 bases at J, leaving 8 bases unmatched. The germline V gene encodes CDR1 GEAIGNYY and CDR2 EKD. The CDR3 sequence is 17 residues long. The CDR3 sequence: CACDALGDKRDTDKLIF. The CDR3 nucleotides are TGTGCCTGTGACGCACTGGGGGATAAACGGGACACCGATAAACTCATCTTT.

Remarks on this clone: This may arise from a read error, as a much more abundant clone is one base away. Other DNA sequences in this specimen translate into the identical CDR3. The V call is TRDV2, the J call TRDJ1; the match to TRDD3 covers 10 bases. The germline V gene encodes CDR1 GEAIGNYY and CDR2 EKD. The CDR3 loop spans 23 amino acids. Here the CDR3 DNA reads TGCGCCTGTGACACCGTGGGCCCAGGGGGTACTGGGGGATCCTCGTCTTACACCGATAAACTCATCTTT. Translation: CACDTVGPGGTGGSSSYTDKLIF.

This clone was detected a few times. The protein that TCRdb holds for this DNA derives from a much larger clone and differs from the translated DNA at residue 8, which likely indicates a read error; the protein shown here is translated from the DNA. This sequence joins TRDV2 and TRDJ1, with a tentative D call TRDD3 (6 bases). The germline gives CDR1 GEAIGNYY, CDR2 EKD. Trimming left V 2 bases short and J 3 bases short, with 18 bases between. The CDR3 runs 16 residues. CDR3: CACDNLGANRSDKLIF. Written as DNA, the CDR3 is TGTGCCTGTGACAACTTGGGGGCTAATCGGTCCGATAAACTCATCTTT.

The V gene is TRDV2, the J gene TRDJ3; 7 nucleotides line up with TRDD3. The CDR3 contains 18 residues. Trimming removed 1 base from V and 0 bases from J; junction bases left unmatched: 5. The germline V gene has CDR1 GEAIGNYY and CDR2 EKD. The CDR3 DNA is TGTGCCTGTGACACTGGGGGACCGAGCTCCTGGGACACCCGACAGATGTTTTTC. It codes for CACDTGGPSSWDTRQMFF.

Of note for this clone: A far larger clone is one base from this, pointing to a likely read error. Other DNA sequences in the same sample also yield this CDR3. V usage is TRDV2 and J usage is TRDJ1; 10 bases map to TRDD3. Germline CDR1 is GEAIGNYY and CDR2 is EKD. The CDR3 has 14 amino acids. CDR3: CASDKLGDTDKLIF. CDR3 bases: TGTGCCTCTGACAAACTGGGGGATACCGATAAACTCATCTTT.

By sample fraction, this clone is medium-sized. This sequence is one base from a far larger clone and is likely a read error. Other DNA sequences of this sample code for an identical CDR3. The chain uses TRDV2 and TRDJ1; 9 bases align to TRDD3. Germline V gene sequence: CDR1 GEAIGNYY, CDR2 EKD. The CDR3 length is 14 residues. The CDR3 nucleotides read TGTGCCTCTGACAAACTGGGGGACACCGATAAGCTCATCTTT. Its translation is CASDKLGDTDKLIF.

This clone ranks as medium-sized. Other DNA sequences in the sample encode the same CDR3. The chain carries TRDV2 and TRDJ1, with D possibly being TRDD2 (9 bases). CDR1 and CDR2 from the germline V gene are GEAIGNYY and EKD. The CDR3 length is 21 residues. V was pared by 3 bases and J by 3 bases, with 34 bases between. For the CDR3, the DNA is TGTGCCTGTGACCCGATCTCCCTTCCTACGGGGGATGGGGGATCCCCCGATAAACTCATCTTT. It yields the protein CACDPISLPTGDGGSPDKLIF.

Only a few counts were recorded for this clone. A much more abundant neighbour one base away suggests this may be a read error. Different DNA sequences within this sample yield the same CDR3. This sequence joins TRDV2 and TRDJ3; possible D gene TRDD3, 6 bases. Trimming shortened V by 3 bases and J by 2 bases, and 13 bases separated the two germline ends. This CDR3 is 17 amino acids long. The V gene's germline CDR1 is GEAIGNYY and CDR2 EKD. CDR3 amino acids: CACDQTGRPWDTRQMFF. CDR3 DNA sequence: TGTGCCTGTGACCAGACTGGGAGGCCCTGGGACACCCGACAGATGTTTTTC.

This clone was seen more than once but under ten times. TCRdb pairs this DNA with a much larger clone's protein that differs at residue 9, likely a read error; the protein shown was translated from the DNA. This chain joins TRDV2 and TRDJ3; D not resolved. This CDR3 comprises 17 residues. V lost 3 bases, J lost 2 bases, and 13 bases lay in between. Germline V gene data show CDR1 as GEAIGNYY and CDR2 as EKD. The CDR3 DNA sequence: TGTGCCTGTGACCAGGTACTCTCGCCCTGGGACACCCGACAGATGTTTTTC. Translation gives CACDQVLSPWDTRQMFF.

This clone was counted between two and nine times. TCRdb assigns this DNA the protein of a much larger clone, which departs from its translation at residue 3; this likely reflects a read error, and the protein shown comes from translating the DNA. The chain is built from TRDV2 and TRDJ1; 7 bases align to TRDD3. Germline CDR1 and CDR2: GEAIGNYY and EKD. The CDR3 is 17 amino acids. The CDR3: CARDTLGGGPSTDKLIF. CDR3 DNA: TGTGCCCGTGACACTCTTGGTGGGGGACCCTCCACCGATAAACTCATCTTT.

On this clone itself: The amino acid sequence in TCRdb belongs to a much larger clone and departs from this DNA's translation at residue 14, likely a sequencing read error; the sequence shown is translated from the DNA. This sequence joins TRDV2 and TRDJ1, with a possible D match to TRDD3 (7 bases). This CDR3 has 20 amino acids. Trimming cost V 0 bases and J 1 base, with 26 bases left between them. CDR1 and CDR2 (germline): GEAIGNYY, EKD. The chain's CDR3 is CACDTVSFLKAGGTTDKLIF. DNA for the CDR3: TGTGCCTGTGACACCGTTTCTTTCCTAAAGGCTGGGGGGACCACCGATAAACTCATCTTT.

This clone is categorized as medium-sized. With a much larger clone just one base away, this may be a read error. The chain links TRDV2 to TRDJ1, with 8 positions matching TRDD3. From germline, CDR1 is GEAIGNYY and CDR2 EKD. The CDR3 runs to 15 residues. CDR3: CACDTVGDTTDNLIF. The CDR3 nucleotides are TGTGCCTGTGACACCGTCGGGGATACCACCGATAACCTCATCTTT.

With regard to this clone: With a far larger clone one base away, a read error is the likely cause. Different DNA sequences within this sample yield the same CDR3. This chain joins TRDV2 and TRDJ1; D perhaps matches TRDD3 (5 bases). Trimming took 0 bases from V and 1 from J, leaving 14 bases between them. Looked up from germline, CDR1 is GEAIGNYY and CDR2 is EKD. The CDR3 extends over 16 amino acids. The CDR3 is CACDTGFGGFTDKLIF. DNA of the CDR3: TGTGCCTGTGACACCGGCTTCGGGGGGTTCACCGATAAACTCATCTTT.